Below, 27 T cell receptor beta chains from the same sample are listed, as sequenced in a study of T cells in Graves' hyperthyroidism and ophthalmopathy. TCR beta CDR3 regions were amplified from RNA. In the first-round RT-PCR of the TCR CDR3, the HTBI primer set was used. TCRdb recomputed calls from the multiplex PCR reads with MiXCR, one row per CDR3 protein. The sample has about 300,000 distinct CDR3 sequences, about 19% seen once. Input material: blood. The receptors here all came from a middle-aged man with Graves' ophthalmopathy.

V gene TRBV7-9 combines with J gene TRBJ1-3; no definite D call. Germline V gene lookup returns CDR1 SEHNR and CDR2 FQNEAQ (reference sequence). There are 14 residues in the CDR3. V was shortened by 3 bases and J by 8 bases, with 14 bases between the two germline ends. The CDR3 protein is CASSFVLAGDTIYF. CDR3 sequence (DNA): TGTGCCAGCAGCTTTGTCTTAGCCGGAGACACCATATATTTT.

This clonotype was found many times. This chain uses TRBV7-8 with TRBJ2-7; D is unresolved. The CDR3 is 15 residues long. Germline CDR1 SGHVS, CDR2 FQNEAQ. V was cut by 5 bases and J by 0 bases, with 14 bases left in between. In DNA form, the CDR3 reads TGTGCCAGCAGCCAATGGAGTGGCGGCTCCTACGAGCAGTACTTC. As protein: CASSQWSGGSYEQYF.

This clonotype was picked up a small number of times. The CDR3 DNA follows: TGTGCCTGGAGTGTACTACTGGAGCAGTTCTTC. Its translation: CAWSVLLEQFF. The chain has TRBV30 and TRBJ2-1; no definite D call. The germline V gene encodes CDR1 GTSNPN and CDR2 SVGIG (reference sequence). This CDR3 spans 11 amino acids. Trimming pared 0 bases from V and 10 bases from J, leaving 7 bases between. The full variable domain, its missing parts supplied by reference TRBV30 and TRBJ2-1, is SQTIHQWPATLVQPVGSPLSLECTVEGTSNPNLYWYRQAAGRGLQLLFYSVGIGQISSEVPQNLSASRPQDRQFILSSKKLLLSDSGFYLCAWSVLLEQFFGPGTRLTVL.

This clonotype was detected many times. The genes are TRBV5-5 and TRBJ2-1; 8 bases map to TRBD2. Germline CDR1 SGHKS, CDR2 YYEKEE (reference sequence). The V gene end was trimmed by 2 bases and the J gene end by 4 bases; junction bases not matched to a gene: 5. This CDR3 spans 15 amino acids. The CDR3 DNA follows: TGTGCCAGCAGCTTCACTAGCGGAGGATACAATGAGCAGTTCTTC. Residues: CASSFTSGGYNEQFF.

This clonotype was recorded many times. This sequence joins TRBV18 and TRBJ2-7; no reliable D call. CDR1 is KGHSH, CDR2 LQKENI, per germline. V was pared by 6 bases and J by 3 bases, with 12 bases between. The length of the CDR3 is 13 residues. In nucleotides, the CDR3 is TGTGCCAGCTCGGCCTCCCTGGGCTACGAGCAGTACTTC. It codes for CASSASLGYEQYF.

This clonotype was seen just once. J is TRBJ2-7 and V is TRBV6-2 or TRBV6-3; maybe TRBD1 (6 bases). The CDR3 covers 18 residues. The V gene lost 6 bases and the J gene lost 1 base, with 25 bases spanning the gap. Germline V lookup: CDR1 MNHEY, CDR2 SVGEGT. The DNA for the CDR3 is TGTGCCAGCAGCCCCCACGGTGGGACCCCCAGGGGTTCCTACGAGCAGTACTTC. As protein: CASSPHGGTPRGSYEQYF.

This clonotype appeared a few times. This CDR3 is CASSLARTGGYNEQFF. CDR3 nucleotides: TGTGCCAGCAGCTTGGCCAGGACAGGGGGCTACAATGAGCAGTTCTTC. This chain links TRBV5-6 with TRBJ2-1, with 10 nucleotides matching TRBD1. From germline, CDR1 is SGHDT and CDR2 YYEEEE. The V and J ends lost 0 bases and 3 bases, in that order; junction bases with no gene match: 3. The CDR3 contains 16 residues.

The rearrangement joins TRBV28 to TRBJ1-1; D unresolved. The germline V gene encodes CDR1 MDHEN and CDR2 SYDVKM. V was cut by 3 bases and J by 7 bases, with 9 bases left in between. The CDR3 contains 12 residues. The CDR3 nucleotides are TGTGCCAGCAGTTTGCAGGTTCATGAAGCTTTCTTT. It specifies CASSLQVHEAFF.

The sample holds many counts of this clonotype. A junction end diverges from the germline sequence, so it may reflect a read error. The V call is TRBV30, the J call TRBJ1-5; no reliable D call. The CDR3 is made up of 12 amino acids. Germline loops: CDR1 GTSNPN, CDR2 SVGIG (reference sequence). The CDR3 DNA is TGTGCCTGGAGTGAGGCGAATCGGCCCCAGCATTTT. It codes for CAWSEANRPQHF.

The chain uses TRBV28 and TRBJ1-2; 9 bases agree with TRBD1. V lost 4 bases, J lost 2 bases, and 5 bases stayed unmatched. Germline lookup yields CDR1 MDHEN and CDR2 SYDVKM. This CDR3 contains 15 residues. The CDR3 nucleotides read TGTGCCAGCAGTTCCGGGACAGGGAAGAACTATGGCTACACCTTC. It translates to CASSSGTGKNYGYTF.

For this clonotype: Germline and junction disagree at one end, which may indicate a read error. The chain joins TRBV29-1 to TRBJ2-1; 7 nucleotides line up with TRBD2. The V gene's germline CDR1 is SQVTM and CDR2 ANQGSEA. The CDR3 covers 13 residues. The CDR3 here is CSVEGLTYNEQLF. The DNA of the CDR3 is TGCAGCGTGGAGGGACTAACCTACAATGAGCAGCTCTTC.

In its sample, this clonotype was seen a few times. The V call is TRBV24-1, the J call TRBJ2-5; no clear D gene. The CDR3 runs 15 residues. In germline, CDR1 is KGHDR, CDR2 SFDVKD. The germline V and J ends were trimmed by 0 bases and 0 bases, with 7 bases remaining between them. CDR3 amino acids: CATSDLQGNQETQYF. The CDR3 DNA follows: TGTGCCACCAGTGATTTGCAAGGGAACCAAGAGACCCAGTACTTC.

CDR3 residues: CASRAAANYGYTF. The DNA of the CDR3 is TGCGCCAGCAGGGCAGCAGCTAACTATGGCTACACCTTC. This sequence joins TRBV5-1 and TRBJ1-2, with unresolved D. V lost 5 bases, J lost 0 bases, and 8 bases lay in between. Germline CDR1 is SGHRS and CDR2 is YFSETQ. This CDR3 comprises 13 residues.

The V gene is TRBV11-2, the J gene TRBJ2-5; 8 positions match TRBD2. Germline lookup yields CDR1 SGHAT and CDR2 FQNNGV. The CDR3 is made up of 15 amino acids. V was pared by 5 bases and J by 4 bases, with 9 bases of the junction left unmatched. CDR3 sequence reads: CASSRGGRAGETQYF. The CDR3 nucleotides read TGTGCCAGCAGCCGCGGGGGGAGGGCGGGAGAGACCCAGTACTTC.

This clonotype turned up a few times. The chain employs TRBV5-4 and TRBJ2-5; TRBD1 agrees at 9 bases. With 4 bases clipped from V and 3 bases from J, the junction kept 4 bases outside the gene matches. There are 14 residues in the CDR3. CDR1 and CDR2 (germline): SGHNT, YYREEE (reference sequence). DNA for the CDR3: TGTGCCAGCAGCAAAGGACAGGGGAAAGAGACCCAGTACTTC. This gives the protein CASSKGQGKETQYF.

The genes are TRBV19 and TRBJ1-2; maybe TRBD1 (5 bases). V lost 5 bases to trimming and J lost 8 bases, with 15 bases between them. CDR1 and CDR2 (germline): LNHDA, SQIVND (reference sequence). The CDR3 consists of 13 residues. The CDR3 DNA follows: TGTGCCAGTAGTCGAGGGGAGTATGGAGGCTACACCTTC. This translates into CASSRGEYGGYTF. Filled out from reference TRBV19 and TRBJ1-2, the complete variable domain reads DGGITQSPKYLFRKEGQNVTLSCEQNLNHDAMYWYRQDPGQGLRLIYYSQIVNDFQKGDIAEGYSVSREKKESFPLTVTSAQKNPTAFYLCASSRGEYGGYTFGSGTRLTVV.

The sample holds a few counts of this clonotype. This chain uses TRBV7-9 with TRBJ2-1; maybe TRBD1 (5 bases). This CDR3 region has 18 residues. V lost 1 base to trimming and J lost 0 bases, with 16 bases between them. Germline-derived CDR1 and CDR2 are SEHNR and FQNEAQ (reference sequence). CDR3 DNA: TGTGCCAGCAGCTTAGGAAGGGGTCCGGTTCACTCCTACAATGAGCAGTTCTTC. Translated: CASSLGRGPVHSYNEQFF.

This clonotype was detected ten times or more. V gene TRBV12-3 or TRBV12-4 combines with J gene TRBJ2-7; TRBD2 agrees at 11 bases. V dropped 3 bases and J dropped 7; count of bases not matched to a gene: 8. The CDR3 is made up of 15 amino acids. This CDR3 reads CASSFNTSGSREQYF. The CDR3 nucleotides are TGTGCCAGCAGTTTTAATACTAGCGGGAGTAGGGAGCAGTACTTC.

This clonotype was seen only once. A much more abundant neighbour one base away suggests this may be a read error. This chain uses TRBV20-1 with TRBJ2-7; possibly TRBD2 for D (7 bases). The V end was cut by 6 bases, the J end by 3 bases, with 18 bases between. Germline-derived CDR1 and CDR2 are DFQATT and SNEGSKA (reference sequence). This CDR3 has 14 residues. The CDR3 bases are TGCAGTGCCTCCAGGGGCGGGAGTTACTACGAGCAGTACTTC. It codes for CSASRGGSYYEQYF.

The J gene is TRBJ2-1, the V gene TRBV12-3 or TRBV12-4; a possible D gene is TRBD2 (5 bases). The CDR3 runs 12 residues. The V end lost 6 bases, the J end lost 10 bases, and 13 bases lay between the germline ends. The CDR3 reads CASRFTSAEQFF. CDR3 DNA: TGTGCCAGCAGATTTACTAGTGCGGAGCAGTTCTTC.

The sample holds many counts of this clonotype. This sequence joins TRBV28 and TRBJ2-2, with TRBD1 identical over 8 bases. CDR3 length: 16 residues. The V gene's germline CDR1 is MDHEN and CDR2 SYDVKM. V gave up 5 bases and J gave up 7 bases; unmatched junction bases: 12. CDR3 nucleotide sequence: TGTGCCAGCAGTCCCCGGACAGGGATCGTTGTCGGGGAGCTGTTTTTT. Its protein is CASSPRTGIVVGELFF. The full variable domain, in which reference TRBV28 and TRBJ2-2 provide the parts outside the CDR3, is DVKVTQSSRYLVKRTGEKVFLECVQDMDHENMFWYRQDPGLGLRLIYFSYDVKMKEKGDIPEGYSVSREKKERFSLILESASTNQTSMYLCASSPRTGIVVGELFFGEGSRLTVL.

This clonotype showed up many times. This chain's CDR3 is CASSFSGTKLYNEQFF. CDR3 bases: TGTGCCAGCAGTTTTAGTGGGACAAAGCTCTACAATGAGCAGTTCTTC. This chain links TRBV27 with TRBJ2-1, with a possible D match to TRBD1 (6 bases). Germline loops: CDR1 MNHEY, CDR2 SMNVEV (reference sequence). This CDR3 has 16 amino acids. Trimming stripped 3 bases from V and 3 bases from J, with 15 bases between.

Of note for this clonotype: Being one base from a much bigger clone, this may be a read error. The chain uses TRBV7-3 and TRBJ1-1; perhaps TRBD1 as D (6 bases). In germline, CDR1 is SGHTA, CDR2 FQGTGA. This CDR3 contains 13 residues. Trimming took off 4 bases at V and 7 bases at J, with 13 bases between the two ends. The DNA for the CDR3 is TGTGCCAGCAGCTCTCGGGGAGGGGGTGAAGCTTTCTTT. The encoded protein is CASSSRGGGEAFF.

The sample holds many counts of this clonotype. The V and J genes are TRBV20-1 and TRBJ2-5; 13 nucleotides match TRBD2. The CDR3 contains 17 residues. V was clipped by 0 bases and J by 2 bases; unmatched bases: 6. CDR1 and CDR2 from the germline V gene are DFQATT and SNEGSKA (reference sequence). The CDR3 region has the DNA TGCAGTGCTAGAGATGAACTAGCGGGAGGGTTTCAAGAGACCCAGTACTTC. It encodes CSARDELAGGFQETQYF.

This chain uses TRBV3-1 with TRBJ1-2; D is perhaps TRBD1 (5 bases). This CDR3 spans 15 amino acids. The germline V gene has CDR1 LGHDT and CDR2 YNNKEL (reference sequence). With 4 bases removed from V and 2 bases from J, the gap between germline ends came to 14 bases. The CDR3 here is CASSRGTGRNYGYTF. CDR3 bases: TGTGCCAGCAGCCGGGGGACTGGGAGAAACTATGGCTACACCTTC.

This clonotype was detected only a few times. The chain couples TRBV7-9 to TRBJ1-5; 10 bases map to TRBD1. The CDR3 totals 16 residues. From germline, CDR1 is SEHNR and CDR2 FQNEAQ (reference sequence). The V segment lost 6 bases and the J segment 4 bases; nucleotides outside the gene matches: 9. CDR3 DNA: TGTGCCAGCAGTTCCACCGACAGGGGGCCAAATCAGCCCCAGCATTTT. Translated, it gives CASSSTDRGPNQPQHF.

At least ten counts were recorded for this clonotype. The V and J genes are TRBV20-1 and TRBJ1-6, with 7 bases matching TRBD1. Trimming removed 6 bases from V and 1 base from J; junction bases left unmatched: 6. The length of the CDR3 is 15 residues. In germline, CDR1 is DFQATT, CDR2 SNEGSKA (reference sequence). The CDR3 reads CSAENRGSYNSPLHF. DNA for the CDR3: TGCAGTGCGGAGAACAGGGGTTCCTATAATTCACCCCTCCACTTT.